The clone carrying this TCR beta chain came up many times. Its antigen is undetermined. CDR3 size: 12 residues. V shed 6 bases and J 11 bases; nucleotides not matched to a gene: 8. Germline CDR1 MNHEY, CDR2 SVGAGI. This sample was included in a study of response to subunit inactivated influenza vaccine. Notes on the study in general: Only a handful of new T cells, the authors suggested, are recruited with each seasonal influenza vaccination.

TCRdb ran MiXCR on the RT-PCR reads and lists one entry per CDR3 protein. Found here are roughly 290,000 distinct CDR3 sequences, roughly a fifth of them singletons; the top ten hold 10%. This chain joins TRBV6-5 and TRBJ1-1; 8 nucleotides match TRBD1. The TCR was taken from a man in his fifties or sixties who received an inactivated influenza vaccine. Sequencing used PBMCs from blood, obtained less than 22 months after vaccination. CDR3 sequence (DNA): TGTGCCAGCAGCAGAACAGGGGGACTGGCTTTCTTT. Its translation: CASSRTGGLAFF.